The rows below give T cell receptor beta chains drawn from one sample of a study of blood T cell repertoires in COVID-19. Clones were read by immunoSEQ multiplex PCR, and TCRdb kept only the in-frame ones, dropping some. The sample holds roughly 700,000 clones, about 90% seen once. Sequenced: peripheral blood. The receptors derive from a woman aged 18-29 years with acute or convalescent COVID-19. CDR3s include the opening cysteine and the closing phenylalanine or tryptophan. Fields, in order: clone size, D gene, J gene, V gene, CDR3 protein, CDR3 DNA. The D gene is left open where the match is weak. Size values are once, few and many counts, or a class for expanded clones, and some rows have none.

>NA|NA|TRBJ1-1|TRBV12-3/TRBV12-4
CASSLVQYTEAFF
TGTGCCAGCAGTTTAGTCCAGTACACTGAAGCTTTCTTT
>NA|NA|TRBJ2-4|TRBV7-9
CASSDREIAKNIQYF
TGTGCCAGCAGCGACAGAGAGATAGCCAAAAACATTCAGTACTTC
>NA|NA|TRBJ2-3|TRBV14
CASSRTGIPTDTQYF
TGTGCCAGCAGCCGCACAGGGATACCCACAGATACGCAGTATTTT
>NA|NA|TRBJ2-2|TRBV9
CASSVGGRGGELFF
TGTGCCAGCAGCGTAGGAGGGCGCGGCGGGGAGCTGTTTTTT
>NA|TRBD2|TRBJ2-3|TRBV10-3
CAISEGGGVSDTQYF
TGTGCCATCAGTGAGGGGGGGGGAGTCTCAGATACGCAGTATTTT
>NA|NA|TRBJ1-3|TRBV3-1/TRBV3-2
CASSYSPGGDSGNTIYF
TGTGCCAGCAGCTACTCCCCGGGAGGGGACTCTGGAAACACCATATATTTT
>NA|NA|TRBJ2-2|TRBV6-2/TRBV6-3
CASSYPGELFF
TGTGCCAGCAGTTACCCTGGGGAGCTGTTTTTT
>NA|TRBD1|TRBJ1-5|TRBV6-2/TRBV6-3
CASSYVDRNQPQHF
TGTGCCAGCAGTTACGTGGACAGGAATCAGCCCCAGCATTTT
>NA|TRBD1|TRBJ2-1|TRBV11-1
CASSLRQGVKNEQFF
TGTGCCAGCAGCTTGAGACAGGGAGTGAAAAATGAGCAGTTCTTC
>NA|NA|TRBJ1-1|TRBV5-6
CASSLEDRLNTEAFF
TGTGCCAGCAGCTTGGAGGACAGATTGAACACTGAAGCTTTCTTT
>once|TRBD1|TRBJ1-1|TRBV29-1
CSVPTGDGTEAFF
TGCAGCGTGCCGACAGGGGATGGTACTGAAGCTTTCTTT
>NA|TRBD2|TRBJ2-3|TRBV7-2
CASSLASGGVDTQYF
TGTGCCAGCAGCTTAGCAAGCGGGGGGGTAGATACGCAGTATTTT
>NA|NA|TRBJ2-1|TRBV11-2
CASSLGRDSRYNEQFF
TGTGCCAGCAGCTTAGGCCGGGACTCCCGGTACAATGAGCAGTTCTTC
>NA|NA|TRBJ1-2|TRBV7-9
CASSFEGYGYTF
TGTGCCAGCAGCTTTGAGGGCTATGGCTACACCTTC
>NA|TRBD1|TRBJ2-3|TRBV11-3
CASSDGQGVFTDTQYF
TGTGCCAGCAGCGACGGACAGGGAGTTTTCACAGATACGCAGTATTTT
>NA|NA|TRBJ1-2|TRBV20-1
CSAIRADGYTF
TGCAGTGCTATCAGGGCGGATGGCTACACCTTC
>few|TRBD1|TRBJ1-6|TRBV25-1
CASSTGDNSPLHF
TGTGCCAGCAGCACAGGGGACAATTCACCCCTCCACTTT
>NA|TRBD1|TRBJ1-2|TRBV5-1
CASSGGGQGNYGYTF
TGCGCCAGCAGCGGCGGGGGACAGGGAAACTATGGCTACACCTTC
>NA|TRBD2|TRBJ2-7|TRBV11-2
CASSLLTSGLPYYEQYF
TGTGCCAGCAGCCTGCTGACTAGCGGGCTCCCATACTACGAGCAGTACTTC
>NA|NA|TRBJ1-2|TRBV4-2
CASSQEITPTNYGYTF
TGTGCCAGCAGCCAAGAAATAACACCCACTAACTATGGCTACACCTTC
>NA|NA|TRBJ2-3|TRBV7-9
CASSPRSSTDTQYF
TGTGCCAGCAGCCCCCGGAGTAGCACAGATACGCAGTATTTT
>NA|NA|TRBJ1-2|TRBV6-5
CASSYSEGLGYTF
TGTGCCAGCAGTTACTCGGAGGGGTTGGGCTACACCTTC
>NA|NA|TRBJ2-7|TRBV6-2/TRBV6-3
CASSYGTTYEQYF
TGTGCCAGCAGTTACGGGACAACCTACGAGCAGTACTTC
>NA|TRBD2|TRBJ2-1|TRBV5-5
CASSLELGGIVYEQFF
TGTGCCAGCAGCTTGGAGTTGGGGGGGATAGTTTATGAGCAGTTCTTC
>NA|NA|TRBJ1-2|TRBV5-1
CASSIDMANYGYTF
TGCGCCAGCAGCATCGACATGGCTAACTATGGCTACACCTTC
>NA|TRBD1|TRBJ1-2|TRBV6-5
CASSIRTGGTGYTF
TGTGCCAGCAGTATCCGGACAGGTGGAACTGGCTACACCTTC
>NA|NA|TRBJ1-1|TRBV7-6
CASSLTYGGSTEAFF
TGTGCCAGCAGCTTAACGTACGGGGGGAGCACTGAAGCTTTCTTT
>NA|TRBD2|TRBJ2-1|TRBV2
CASRVAGARTGQFF
TGTGCCAGCCGAGTAGCGGGGGCTCGTACAGGGCAGTTCTTC
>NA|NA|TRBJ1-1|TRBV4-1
CASSHQGCGGTEAFF
TGCGCCAGCAGCCACCAGGGTTGCGGTGGCACTGAAGCTTTCTTT
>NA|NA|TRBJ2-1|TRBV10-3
CAISQAGFDEQFF
TGTGCCATCAGCCAAGCAGGGTTTGATGAGCAGTTCTTC
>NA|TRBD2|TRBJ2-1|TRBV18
CASSPQRSTSGAFF
TGTGCCAGCTCACCCCAGCGATCGACTAGCGGGGCGTTCTTC
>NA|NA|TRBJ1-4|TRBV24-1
CATSDSRFVEEKLFF
TGTGCCACCAGTGATTCCAGGTTCGTGGAAGAAAAACTGTTTTTT
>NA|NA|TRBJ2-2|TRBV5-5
CASSSQDIVRFSTGELFF
TGTGCCAGCAGCTCGCAGGACATCGTCCGTTTCAGCACCGGGGAGCTGTTTTTT
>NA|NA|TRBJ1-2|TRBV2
CASRPSGANGYTF
TGTGCCAGCAGGCCGAGCGGGGCCAACGGCTACACCTTC
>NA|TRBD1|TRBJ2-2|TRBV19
CASSDPGQGFHGELFF
TGTGCCAGTAGCGATCCAGGACAGGGTTTCCACGGGGAGCTGTTTTTT
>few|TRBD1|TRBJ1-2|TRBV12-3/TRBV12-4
CASSPGQVYGYTF
TGTGCCAGCAGCCCGGGACAGGTGTATGGCTACACCTTC
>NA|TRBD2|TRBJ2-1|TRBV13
CASSHPGGGAAYNEQFF
TGTGCCAGCAGCCACCCTGGCGGGGGGGCGGCCTACAATGAGCAGTTCTTC
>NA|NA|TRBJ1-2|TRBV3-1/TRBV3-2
CASSQGRSGYTF
TGTGCCAGCAGCCAAGGGAGGAGTGGCTACACCTTC
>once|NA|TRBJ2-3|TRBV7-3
CASSFPGGQGLDTQYF
TGTGCCAGCAGCTTCCCTGGAGGTCAGGGGTTGGATACGCAGTATTTT
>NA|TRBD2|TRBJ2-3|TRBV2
CASSERGLAGGLLDTQYF
TGTGCCAGCAGTGAAAGGGGTCTAGCGGGGGGGTTGCTAGATACGCAGTATTTT
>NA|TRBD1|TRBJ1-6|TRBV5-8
CASSTGQGYSPLHF
TGTGCCAGCAGCACGGGACAGGGTTATTCACCCCTCCACTTT
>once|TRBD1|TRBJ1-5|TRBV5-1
CASSLDGQEDQPQHF
TGCGCCAGCAGCTTGGATGGACAGGAGGATCAGCCCCAGCATTTT
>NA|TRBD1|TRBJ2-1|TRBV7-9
CASSLDIPGQGQFF
TGTGCCAGCAGCCTAGACATCCCCGGACAGGGACAGTTCTTC
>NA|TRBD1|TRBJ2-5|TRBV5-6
CASSFQTGQETQYF
TGTGCCAGCAGCTTTCAGACAGGGCAAGAGACCCAGTACTTC
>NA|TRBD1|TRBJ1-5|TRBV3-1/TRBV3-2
CASSQGTAYQPQHF
TGTGCCAGCAGCCAGGGGACAGCCTATCAGCCCCAGCATTTT
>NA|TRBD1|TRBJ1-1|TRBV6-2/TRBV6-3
CASSSRQGLNTEAFF
TGTGCCAGCAGTTCCCGACAGGGATTGAACACTGAAGCTTTCTTT
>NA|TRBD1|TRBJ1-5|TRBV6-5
CASSLTGGVNQPQHF
TGTGCCAGCAGTTTGACAGGGGGCGTCAATCAGCCCCAGCATTTT
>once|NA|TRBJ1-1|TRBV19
CASRGRGTNTEAFF
TGTGCCAGTAGGGGGCGGGGGACGAACACTGAAGCTTTCTTT
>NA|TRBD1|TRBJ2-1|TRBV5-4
CASSLSGQYNEQFF
TGTGCCAGCAGCCTTTCGGGACAGTACAATGAGCAGTTCTTC
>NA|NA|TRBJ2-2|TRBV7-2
CASSLGTIFGELFF
TGTGCCAGCAGCTTAGGGACTATTTTCGGGGAGCTGTTTTTT
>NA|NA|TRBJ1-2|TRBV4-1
CASSQALEGVGGYTF
TGCGCCAGCAGCCAAGCGCTGGAGGGAGTTGGAGGCTACACCTTC
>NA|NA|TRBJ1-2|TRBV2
CASSPLAYGYTF
TGTGCCAGCAGTCCCTTAGCTTATGGCTACACCTTC
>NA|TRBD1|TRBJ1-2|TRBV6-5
CASRPTQGAGYTF
TGTGCCAGCAGACCCACCCAGGGGGCTGGCTACACCTTC
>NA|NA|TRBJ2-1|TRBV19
CASGEGYNEQFF
TGTGCCTCAGGGGAGGGTTACAATGAGCAGTTCTTC
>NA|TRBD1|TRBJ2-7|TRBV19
CATTRHGQGFYEQYF
TGTGCCACGACTCGTCACGGACAGGGTTTTTACGAGCAGTACTTC
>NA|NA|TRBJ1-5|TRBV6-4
CASSCRGVVSNQPQHF
TGTGCCAGCAGTTGCCGGGGGGTGGTGAGCAATCAGCCCCAGCATTTT
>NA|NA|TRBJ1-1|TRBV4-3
CASSQEAHSSTEAFF
TGCGCCAGCAGCCAAGAAGCTCACTCTAGCACTGAAGCTTTCTTT
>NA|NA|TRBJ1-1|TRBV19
CASSPGFRNTEAFF
TGTGCCAGTAGCCCAGGGTTTCGGAACACTGAAGCTTTCTTT
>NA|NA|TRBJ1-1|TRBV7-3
CASSLIGETEAFF
TGTGCCAGCAGCTTAATTGGGGAGACTGAAGCTTTCTTT
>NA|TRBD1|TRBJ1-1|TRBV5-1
CASSNMDRGNTEAFF
TGCGCCAGCAGCAACATGGACAGGGGGAACACTGAAGCTTTCTTT